This T cell receptor beta chain was identified during a study of T cells after yellow fever vaccination (dated by TCRdb to the late 2010s). Notes on the research overall: The SMART-Seq v4 Ultra Low Input RNA kit was used to prepare libraries from fractions with low cell numbers. To track T-cell clones before and after primary and booster YFV17D yellow fever vaccination, bulk TCR alpha and beta repertoires were sequenced longitudinally. Two healthy male donors made up the cohort, one aged 18 to 30 years and the other aged 30 to 39 years. Bulk PBMC replicates and cell subsets were isolated from blood drawn at multiple timepoints before and after both primary and secondary immunization. The paper as a whole reports these results and caveats: Because the study included only a couple of donors, the extent to which the findings can be generalized is limited. Most clones expanded after primary vaccination were re-detected after the booster (96% of CD4 and around nine tenths of CD8), suggesting broad memory maintenance. The secondary T-cell response was weaker than the primary response but faster, peaking on day 5 instead of day 15. A small fraction of clonotypes appeared in both the CD4 and CD8 compartments, likely as a result of convergent recombination. Computational filtering was required because FACS-sorted repertoires could contain abundant contaminating clonotypes from the bulk population.

TCR cDNA was made using 5'RACE template switching, a step that added a universal primer site and unique molecular identifiers. Priming for cDNA synthesis came from both the TCR alpha and TCR beta constant segments. Library amplification involved two PCR steps, and the second step added sample barcodes and sequencing adapters. Sequencing of the libraries was done on either Illumina HiSeq 2500 (2x100 bp) or NovaSeq (2x150 bp). In the source study's methods: MIGEC was used to demultiplex reads and collapse the reads into UMI consensus sequences, and MiXCR was used for V(D)J alignment. Vaccine-responding clonotypes were defined with edgeR using replicate PBMC samples, requiring FDR below 0.01 and a log2 fold change above 5 up to day 15. Each bulk clonotype received a CD4 or CD8 identity based on whether the sequenced CD4 or CD8 repertoire contained that clonotype at higher abundance. Through fastp at Q25 and MiXCR, TCRdb rebuilt clones from the public reads, retaining in-frame beta chains. Rows are combined by CDR3 protein, so each entry shows the most common genes and DNA. Here the V and J calls rest on TCRdb's processing, not on the authors' analysis. Across this sample there are fewer than 450,000 distinct CDR3 sequences, with roughly 8% seen only once. The ten largest make up 15% to 20% of the sample.

Read against the paper, the sample's treatment or condition label means: live attenuated yellow fever vaccine strain. At each blood-draw timepoint, two biological replicates of bulk PBMCs were collected. A standard Ficoll-Paque protocol was used to isolate PBMCs from peripheral blood. RNA was extracted with TriZol from bulk PBMCs, CD4 and CD8 fractions, and dextramer-positive and dextramer-negative fractions. The V and J ends are trimmed by 8 bases and 4 bases, leaving 14 bases between them. The germline V gene encodes CDR1 MNHEY and CDR2 SMNVEV (reference sequence). Spanning cysteine to phenylalanine, the CDR3 consists of 13 amino acids. The entry retains the CDR3 DNA only, 39 bases that are in frame from base 1. This clonotype was seen only a few times. It has no known antigen specificity. The input lacks base qualities; no much larger clone sits a single base away.

Sequenced material: PBMCs, taken around 45 days after the first yellow fever vaccination. The sequence links TRBV27 to TRBJ1-2, with the D gene too uncertain to name. The clonotype comes from a young man who received the YFV17D yellow fever vaccine. This receptor has the CDR3 CASGTSPLYGYTF. Here is the DNA: TGTGCCAGCGGAACCAGCCCCCTCTATGGCTACACCTTC.